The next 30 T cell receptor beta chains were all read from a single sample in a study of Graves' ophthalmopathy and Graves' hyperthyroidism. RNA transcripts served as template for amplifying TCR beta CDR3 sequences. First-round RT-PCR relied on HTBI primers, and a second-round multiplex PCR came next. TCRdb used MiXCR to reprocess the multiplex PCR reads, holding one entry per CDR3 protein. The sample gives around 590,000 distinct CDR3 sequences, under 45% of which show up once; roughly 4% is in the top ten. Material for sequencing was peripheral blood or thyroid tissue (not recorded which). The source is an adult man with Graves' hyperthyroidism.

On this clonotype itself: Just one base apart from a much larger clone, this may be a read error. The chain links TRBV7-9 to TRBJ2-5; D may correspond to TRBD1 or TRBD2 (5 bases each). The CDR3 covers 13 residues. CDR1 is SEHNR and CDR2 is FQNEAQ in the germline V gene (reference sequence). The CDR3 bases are TGTGCCATCAGCTTCGGGGACCAGGAGACCCAGTACTTC. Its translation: CAISFGDQETQYF.

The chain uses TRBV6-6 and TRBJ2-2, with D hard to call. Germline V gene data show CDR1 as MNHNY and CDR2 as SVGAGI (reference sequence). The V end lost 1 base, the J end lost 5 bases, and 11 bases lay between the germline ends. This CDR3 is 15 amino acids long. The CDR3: CASSYFGVGTGELFF. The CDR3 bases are TGTGCCAGCAGTTACTTTGGGGTAGGAACCGGGGAGCTGTTTTTT.

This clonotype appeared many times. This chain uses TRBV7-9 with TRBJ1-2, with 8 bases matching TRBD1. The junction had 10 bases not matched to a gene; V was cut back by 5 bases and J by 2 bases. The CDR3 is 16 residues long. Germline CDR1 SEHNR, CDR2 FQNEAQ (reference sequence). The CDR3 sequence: CASSSGQGGGNYGYTF. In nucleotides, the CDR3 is TGTGCCAGCAGCAGCGGACAGGGAGGAGGGAACTATGGCTACACCTTC.

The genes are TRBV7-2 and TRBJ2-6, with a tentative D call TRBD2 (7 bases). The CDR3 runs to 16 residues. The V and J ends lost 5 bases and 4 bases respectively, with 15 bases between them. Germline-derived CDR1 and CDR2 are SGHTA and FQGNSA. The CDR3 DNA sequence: TGTGCCAGCAGCCAAGGGGGGGGGACCGGGGCCAACGTCCTGACTTTC. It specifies CASSQGGGTGANVLTF.

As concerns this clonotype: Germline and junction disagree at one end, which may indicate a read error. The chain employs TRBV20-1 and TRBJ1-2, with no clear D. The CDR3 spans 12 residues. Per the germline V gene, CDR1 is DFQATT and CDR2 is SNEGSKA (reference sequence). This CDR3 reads CSASLANYGYAF. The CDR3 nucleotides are TGCAGTGCTAGTTTGGCCAACTATGGCTACGCCTTC.

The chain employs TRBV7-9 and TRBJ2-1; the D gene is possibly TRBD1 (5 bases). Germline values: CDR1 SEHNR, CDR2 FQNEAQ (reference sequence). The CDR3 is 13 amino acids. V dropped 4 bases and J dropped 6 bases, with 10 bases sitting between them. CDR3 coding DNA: TGTGCCAGCAGCTCACAGGTTGGCAATGAGCAGTTCTTC. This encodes CASSSQVGNEQFF.

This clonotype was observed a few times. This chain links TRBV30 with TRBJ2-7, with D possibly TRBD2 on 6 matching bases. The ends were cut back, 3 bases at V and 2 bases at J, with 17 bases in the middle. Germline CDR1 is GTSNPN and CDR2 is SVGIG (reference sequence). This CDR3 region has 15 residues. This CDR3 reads CAWRDDLGGPYEQYF. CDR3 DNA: TGTGCCTGGAGGGATGACTTGGGGGGTCCCTACGAGCAGTACTTC.

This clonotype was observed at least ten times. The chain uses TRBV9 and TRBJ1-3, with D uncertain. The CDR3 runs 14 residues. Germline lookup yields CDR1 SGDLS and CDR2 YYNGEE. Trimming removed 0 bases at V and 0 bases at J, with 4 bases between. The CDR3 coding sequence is TGTGCCAGCAGCGTAGATAGCTCTGGAAACACCATATATTTT. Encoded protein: CASSVDSSGNTIYF. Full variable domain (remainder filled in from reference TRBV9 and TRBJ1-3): DSGVTQTPKHLITATGQRVTLRCSPRSGDLSVYWYQQSLDQGLQFLIQYYNGEERAKGNILERFSAQQFPDLHSELNLSSLELGDSALYFCASSVDSSGNTIYFGEGSWLTVV.

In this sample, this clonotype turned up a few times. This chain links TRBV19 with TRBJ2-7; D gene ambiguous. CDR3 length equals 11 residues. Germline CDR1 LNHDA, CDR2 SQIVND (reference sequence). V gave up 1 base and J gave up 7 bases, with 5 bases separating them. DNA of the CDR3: TGTGCCAGTAGTATAGGACCGGAGCAGTACTTC. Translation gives CASSIGPEQYF.

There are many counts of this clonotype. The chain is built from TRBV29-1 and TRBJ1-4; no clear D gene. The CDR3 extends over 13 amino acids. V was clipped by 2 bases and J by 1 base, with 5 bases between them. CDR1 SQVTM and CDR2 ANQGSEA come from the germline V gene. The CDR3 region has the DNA TGCAGCGTTGAATGGGGAACTAATGAAAAACTGTTTTTT. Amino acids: CSVEWGTNEKLFF. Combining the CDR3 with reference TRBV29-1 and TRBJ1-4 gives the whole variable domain SAVISQKPSRDICQRGTSLTIQCQVDSQVTMMFWYRQQPGQSLTLIATANQGSEATYESGFVIDKFPISRPNLTFSTLTVSNMSPEDSSIYLCSVEWGTNEKLFFGSGTQLSVL.

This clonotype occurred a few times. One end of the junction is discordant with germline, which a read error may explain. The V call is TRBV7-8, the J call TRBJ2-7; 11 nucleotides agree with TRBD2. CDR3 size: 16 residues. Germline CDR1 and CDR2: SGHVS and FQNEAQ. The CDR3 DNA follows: TGCGCCAGCAGCCAGGATACCGGGACTAGCGGATACGAGCAGTACTTC. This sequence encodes CASSQDTGTSGYEQYF.

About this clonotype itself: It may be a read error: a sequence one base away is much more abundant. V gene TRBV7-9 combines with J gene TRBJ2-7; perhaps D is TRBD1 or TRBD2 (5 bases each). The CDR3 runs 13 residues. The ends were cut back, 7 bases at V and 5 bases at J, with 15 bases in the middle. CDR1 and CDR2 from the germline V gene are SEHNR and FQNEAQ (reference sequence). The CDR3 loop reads CASNLGPLNEQYF. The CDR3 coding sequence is TGTGCCAGCAACTTGGGACCGTTAAACGAGCAGTACTTC.

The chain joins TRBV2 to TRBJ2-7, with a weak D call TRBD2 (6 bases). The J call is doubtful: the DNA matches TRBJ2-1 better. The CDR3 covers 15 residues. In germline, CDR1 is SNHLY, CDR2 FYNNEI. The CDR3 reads CASSGPGGIANEQFF. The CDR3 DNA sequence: TGTGCCAGCAGTGGGCCGGGCGGGATAGCCAATGAGCAGTTCTTC.

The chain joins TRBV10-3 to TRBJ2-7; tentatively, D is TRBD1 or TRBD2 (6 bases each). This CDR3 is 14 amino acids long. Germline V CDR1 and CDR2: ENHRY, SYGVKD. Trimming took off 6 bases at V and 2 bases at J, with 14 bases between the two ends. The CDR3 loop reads CAISVAGQAYEQYF. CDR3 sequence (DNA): TGTGCCATCAGCGTCGCGGGACAAGCCTACGAGCAGTACTTC.

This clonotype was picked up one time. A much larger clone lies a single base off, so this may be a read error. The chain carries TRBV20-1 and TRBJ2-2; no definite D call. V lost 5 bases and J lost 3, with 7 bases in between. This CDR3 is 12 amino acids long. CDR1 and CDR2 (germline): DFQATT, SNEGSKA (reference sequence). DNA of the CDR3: TGCAGTGCTGGAACACACACCGGGGAGCTGTTTTTT. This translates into CSAGTHTGELFF.

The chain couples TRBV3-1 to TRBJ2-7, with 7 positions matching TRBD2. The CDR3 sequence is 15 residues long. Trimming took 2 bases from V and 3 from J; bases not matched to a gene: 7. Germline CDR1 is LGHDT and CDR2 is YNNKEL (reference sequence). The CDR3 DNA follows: TGTGCCAGCAGCCAAAAAAGCGGGATATACTACGAGCAGTACTTC. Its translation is CASSQKSGIYYEQYF.

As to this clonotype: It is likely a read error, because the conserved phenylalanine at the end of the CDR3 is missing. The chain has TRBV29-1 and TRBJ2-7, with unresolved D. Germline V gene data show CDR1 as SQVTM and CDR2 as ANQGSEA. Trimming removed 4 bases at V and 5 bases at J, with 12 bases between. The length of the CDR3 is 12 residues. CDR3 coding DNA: TGCAGCGTTGTAGGTCGAGCCCACGAGCAGTACCTC. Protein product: CSVVGRAHEQYL.

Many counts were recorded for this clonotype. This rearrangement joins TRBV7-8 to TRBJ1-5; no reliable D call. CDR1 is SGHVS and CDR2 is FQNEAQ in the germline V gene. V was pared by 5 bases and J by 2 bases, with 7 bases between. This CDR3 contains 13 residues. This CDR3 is CASSLIRNQPQHF. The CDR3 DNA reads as TGTGCCAGCAGCCTGATCCGCAATCAGCCCCAGCATTTT.

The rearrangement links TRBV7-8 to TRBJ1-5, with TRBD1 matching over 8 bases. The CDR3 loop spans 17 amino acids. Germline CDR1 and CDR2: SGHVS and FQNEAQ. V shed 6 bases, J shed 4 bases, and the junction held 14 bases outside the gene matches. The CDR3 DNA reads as TGTGCCAGCAGTTACCACGACAGGGGACGAGGGAATCAGCCCCAGCATTTT. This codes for CASSYHDRGRGNQPQHF.

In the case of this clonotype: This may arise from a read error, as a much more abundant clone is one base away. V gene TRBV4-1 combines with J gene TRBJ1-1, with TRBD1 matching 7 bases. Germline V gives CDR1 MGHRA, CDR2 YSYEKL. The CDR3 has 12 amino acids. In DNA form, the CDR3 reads TGCGCCAGCAGCCGGAACCAGGGGGAGGCTTCCTTT. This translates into CASSRNQGEASF.

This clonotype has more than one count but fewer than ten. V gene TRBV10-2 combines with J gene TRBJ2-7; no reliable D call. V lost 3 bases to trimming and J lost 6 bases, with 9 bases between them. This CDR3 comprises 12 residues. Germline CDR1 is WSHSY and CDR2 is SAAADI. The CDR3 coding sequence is TGCGCCAGCAGTGAAGTCAACGGCGAGCAGTACTTC. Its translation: CASSEVNGEQYF.

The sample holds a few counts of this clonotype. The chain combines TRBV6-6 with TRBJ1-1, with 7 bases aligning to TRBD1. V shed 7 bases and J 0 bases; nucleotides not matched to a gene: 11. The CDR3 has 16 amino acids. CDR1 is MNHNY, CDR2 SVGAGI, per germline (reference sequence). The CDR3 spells CASNRDSTFVNTEAFF. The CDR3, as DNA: TGTGCCAGCAATCGGGACAGCACATTCGTGAACACTGAAGCTTTCTTT.

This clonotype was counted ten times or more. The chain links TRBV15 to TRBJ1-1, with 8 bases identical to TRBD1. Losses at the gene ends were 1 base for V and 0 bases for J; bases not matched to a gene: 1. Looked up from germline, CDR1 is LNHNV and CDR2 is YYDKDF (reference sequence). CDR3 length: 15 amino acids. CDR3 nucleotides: TGTGCCACCAGCAGAGGACAGGGGATGAACACTGAAGCTTTCTTT. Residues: CATSRGQGMNTEAFF.

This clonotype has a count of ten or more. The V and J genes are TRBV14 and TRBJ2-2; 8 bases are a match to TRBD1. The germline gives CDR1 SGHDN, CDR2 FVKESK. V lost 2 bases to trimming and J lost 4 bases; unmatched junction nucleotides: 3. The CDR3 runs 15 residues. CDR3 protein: CASSQRTGPTGELFF. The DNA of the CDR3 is TGTGCCAGCAGCCAAAGGACAGGGCCCACCGGGGAGCTGTTTTTT.

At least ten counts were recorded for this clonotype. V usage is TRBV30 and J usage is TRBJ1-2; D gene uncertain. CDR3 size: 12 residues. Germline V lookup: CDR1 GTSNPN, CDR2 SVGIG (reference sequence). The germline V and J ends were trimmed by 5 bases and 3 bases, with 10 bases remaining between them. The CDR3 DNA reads TGTGCCTGGGGTTCGGGAGACTATGGCTACACCTTC. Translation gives CAWGSGDYGYTF.

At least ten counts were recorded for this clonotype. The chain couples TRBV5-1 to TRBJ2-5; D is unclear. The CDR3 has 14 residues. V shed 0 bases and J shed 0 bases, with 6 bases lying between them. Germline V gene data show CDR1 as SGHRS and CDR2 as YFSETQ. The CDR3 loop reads CASSLAQYQETQYF. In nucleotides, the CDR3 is TGCGCCAGCAGCTTGGCCCAATACCAAGAGACCCAGTACTTC. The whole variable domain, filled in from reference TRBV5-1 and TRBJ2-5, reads KAGVTQTPRYLIKTRGQQVTLSCSPISGHRSVSWYQQTPGQGLQFLFEYFSETQRNKGNFPGRFSGRQFSNSRSEMNVSTLELGDSALYLCASSLAQYQETQYFGPGTRLLVL.

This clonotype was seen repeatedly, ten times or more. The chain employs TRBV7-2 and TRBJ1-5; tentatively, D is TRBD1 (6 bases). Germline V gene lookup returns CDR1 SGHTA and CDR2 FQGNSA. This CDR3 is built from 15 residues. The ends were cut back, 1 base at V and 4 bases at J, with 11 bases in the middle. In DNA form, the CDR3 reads TGTGCCAGCAGCTTAGAGGACAGTCAAAATCAGCCCCAGCATTTT. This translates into CASSLEDSQNQPQHF.

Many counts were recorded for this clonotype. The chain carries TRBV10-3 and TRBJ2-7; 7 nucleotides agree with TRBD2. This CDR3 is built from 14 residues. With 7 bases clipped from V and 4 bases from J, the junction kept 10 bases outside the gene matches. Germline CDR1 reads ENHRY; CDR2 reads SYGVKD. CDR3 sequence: CAITPGQGGYEQYF. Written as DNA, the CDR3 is TGTGCCATCACCCCCGGGCAGGGAGGGTACGAGCAGTACTTC.

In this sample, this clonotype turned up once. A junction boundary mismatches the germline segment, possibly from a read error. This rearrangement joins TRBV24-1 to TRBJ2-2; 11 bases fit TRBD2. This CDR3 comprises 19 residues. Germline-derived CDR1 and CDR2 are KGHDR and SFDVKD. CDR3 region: CATSDPWGTSGNPWNEQFF. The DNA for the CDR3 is TGTGCCACCAGTGACCCCTGGGGGACTAGCGGAAACCCCTGGAATGAGCAGTTTTTT.

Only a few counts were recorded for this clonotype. CDR3 nucleotides: TGTGCCAGCAGCTTGTTCTCCCGGGGTAGTTCCTACGAGCAGTACTTC. It codes for CASSLFSRGSSYEQYF. The V gene is TRBV5-6, the J gene TRBJ2-7, with D tentatively TRBD2 (5 bases). Germline V lookup: CDR1 SGHDT, CDR2 YYEEEE. The V gene lost 1 base and the J gene lost 1 base, with 15 bases spanning the gap. The CDR3 totals 16 residues.